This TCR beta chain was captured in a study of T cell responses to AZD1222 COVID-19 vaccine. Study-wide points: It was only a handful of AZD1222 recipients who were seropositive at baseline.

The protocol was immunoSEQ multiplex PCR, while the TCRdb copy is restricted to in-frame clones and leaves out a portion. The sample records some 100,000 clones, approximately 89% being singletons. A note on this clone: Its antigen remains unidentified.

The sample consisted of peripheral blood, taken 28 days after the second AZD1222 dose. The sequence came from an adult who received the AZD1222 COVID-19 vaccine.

CDR3 bases: TGCGCCAGCAGTGTGGGCAGGTTGTCTGGGGCCAACGTCCTGACTTTC. Encoded protein: CASSVGRLSGANVLTF. This chain uses TRBV10-1 with TRBJ2-6; no clear D gene. The germline CDR1 and CDR2 sequences are WNHNN and SYGVQD (reference sequence). The CDR3 totals 16 residues. V was cut by 4 bases and J by 1 base, with 11 bases left in between.